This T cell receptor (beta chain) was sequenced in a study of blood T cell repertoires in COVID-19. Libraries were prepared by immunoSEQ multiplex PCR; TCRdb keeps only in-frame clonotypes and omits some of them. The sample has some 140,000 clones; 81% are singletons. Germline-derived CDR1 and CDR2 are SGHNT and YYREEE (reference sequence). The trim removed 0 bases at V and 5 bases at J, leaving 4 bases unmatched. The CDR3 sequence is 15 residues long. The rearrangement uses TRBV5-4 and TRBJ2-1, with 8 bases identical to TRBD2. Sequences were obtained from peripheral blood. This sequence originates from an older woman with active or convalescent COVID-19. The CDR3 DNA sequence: TGTGCCAGCAGCTTGGGTATTAGCGGGAACAATGAGCAGTTCTTC. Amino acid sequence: CASSLGISGNNEQFF. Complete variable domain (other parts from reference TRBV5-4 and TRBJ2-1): ETGVTQSPTHLIKTRGQQVTLRCSSQSGHNTVSWYQQALGQGPQFIFQYYREEENGRGNFPPRFSGLQFPNYSSELNVNALELDDSALYLCASSLGISGNNEQFFGPGTRLTVL.